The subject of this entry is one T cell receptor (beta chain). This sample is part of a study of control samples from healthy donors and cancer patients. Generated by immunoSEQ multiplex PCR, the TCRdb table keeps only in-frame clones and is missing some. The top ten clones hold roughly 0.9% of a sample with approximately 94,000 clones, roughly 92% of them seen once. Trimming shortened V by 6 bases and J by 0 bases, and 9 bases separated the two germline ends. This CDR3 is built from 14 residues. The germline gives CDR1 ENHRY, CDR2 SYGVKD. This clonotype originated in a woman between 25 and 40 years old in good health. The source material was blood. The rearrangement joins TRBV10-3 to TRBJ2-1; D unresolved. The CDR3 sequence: CAIRGVGSYNEQFF. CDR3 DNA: TGTGCCATCAGGGGCGTAGGCTCCTACAATGAGCAGTTCTTC.